The rows below give T cell receptor beta chains drawn from one sample of a study of regulatory T cells in long-lasting Graves disease. TCRdb processed the multiplex PCR reads anew with MiXCR; each CDR3 protein has one entry. The repertoire consists of around 470,000 distinct CDR3 sequences, with about 14% occurring once and the leading ten covering approximately 17%. Another study also made use of these data, one on T cells in Graves' hyperthyroidism and ophthalmopathy.

This material consisted of peripheral blood mononuclear cells (PBMCs), taken at new diagnosis, from a patient treated with antithyroid drugs. Receptors originate from a woman in her 50s with Graves disease. CDR3s include the opening cysteine and the closing phenylalanine or tryptophan. Each record gives: D gene, J gene, V gene, clone size, CDR3 DNA, CDR3 protein. The D gene is left open where the match is weak. Some rows mark clone size as missing; the rest say once, few, many or name a class of expanded clone.

d_gene: TRBD2
j_gene: TRBJ2-1
v_gene: TRBV2
abundance: many
CDR3nt: TGTGCCAGCAGGGGACTAGCGGGAGACAGGGGTGAGCAGTTCTTC
CDR3aa: CASRGLAGDRGEQFF

d_gene: .
j_gene: TRBJ1-1
v_gene: TRBV5-1
abundance: many
CDR3nt: TGCGCCAGCAGCTTTAGTAGGTATCCGAACACTGAAGCTTTCTTT
CDR3aa: CASSFSRYPNTEAFF

d_gene: TRBD1
j_gene: TRBJ2-7
v_gene: TRBV6-2/TRBV6-3
abundance: many
CDR3nt: TGTGCCAGCAATGGACAGGGAACATACTACGAGCAGTACTTC
CDR3aa: CASNGQGTYYEQYF

d_gene: .
j_gene: TRBJ1-1
v_gene: TRBV29-1
abundance: few
CDR3nt: TGCAGCGTCGCCTGGGGTAGGGGATCAAGGACTGAAGCTTTCTTT
CDR3aa: CSVAWGRGSRTEAFF

d_gene: TRBD1
j_gene: TRBJ2-7
v_gene: TRBV9
abundance: .
CDR3nt: TGTGCCAGCAGCGCCTCGACAGGGGGCTCCTACGAGCAGTACTTC
CDR3aa: CASSASTGGSYEQYF

d_gene: .
j_gene: TRBJ1-1
v_gene: TRBV7-9
abundance: few
CDR3nt: TGTGCCAGCAGCACGGCGGGTATGAACACTGAAGCTTTCTTT
CDR3aa: CASSTAGMNTEAFF

d_gene: TRBD2
j_gene: TRBJ2-7
v_gene: TRBV10-3
abundance: .
CDR3nt: TGTGCCATCAGTGAGAGGTTGGTAGCGGGAGCCTACGAGCAGTACTTC
CDR3aa: CAISERLVAGAYEQYF

d_gene: TRBD2
j_gene: TRBJ2-7
v_gene: TRBV4-1
abundance: .
CDR3nt: TGTGCCAGCAGCCAACTTTCTAGGACTAGCGGTACCTACGAGCAGTACTTC
CDR3aa: CASSQLSRTSGTYEQYF

d_gene: TRBD1
j_gene: TRBJ2-1
v_gene: TRBV4-1
abundance: few
CDR3nt: TGCGCCAGCAGCGAATTCACAGGGGGCTTTGGCTCCTACAATGAGCAGTTCTTC
CDR3aa: CASSEFTGGFGSYNEQFF

d_gene: TRBD2
j_gene: TRBJ2-7
v_gene: TRBV6-9
abundance: many
CDR3nt: TGTGCCAGCAGTTACCGGGCGGGAGGTTCCTACGAGCAGTACTTC
CDR3aa: CASSYRAGGSYEQYF

d_gene: TRBD1
j_gene: TRBJ2-2
v_gene: TRBV6-4
abundance: many
CDR3nt: TGTGCCAGCAGTGACGCAGGGATATCTGGGACAGGGAACACCGGGGAGCTGTTTTTT
CDR3aa: CASSDAGISGTGNTGELFF

d_gene: TRBD2
j_gene: TRBJ2-1
v_gene: TRBV4-1
abundance: .
CDR3nt: TGTGCCAGCAGCCAAGTTGGAAGACTAGCGGGAGCTTACGAGCAGTTCTTC
CDR3aa: CASSQVGRLAGAYEQFF

d_gene: .
j_gene: TRBJ2-2
v_gene: TRBV7-9
abundance: few
CDR3nt: TGTGCCAGCGAGGCGAACACCGGGGAGCTGTTTTTT
CDR3aa: CASEANTGELFF

d_gene: TRBD1
j_gene: TRBJ1-1
v_gene: TRBV24-1
abundance: few
CDR3nt: TGTGCCACCAGGACAGGGGGCTTGAACACTGAAGCTTTCTTT
CDR3aa: CATRTGGLNTEAFF

d_gene: .
j_gene: TRBJ2-5
v_gene: TRBV28
abundance: .
CDR3nt: TGTGTCTCCCCGGGCCTCAGCACCGGCGTAGAGACCCAGTACTTC
CDR3aa: CVSPGLSTGVETQYF